The entry that follows covers one T cell receptor (beta chain) sequence. CDR1 is ENHRY and CDR2 is SYGVKD in the germline V gene. V was trimmed by 4 bases and J by 2 bases, leaving 18 bases between them. CDR3 length equals 16 residues. The method was immunoSEQ multiplex PCR; TCRdb's version includes in-frame clones alone and lacks a portion of them. The repertoire holds 70,000 to 75,000 clones, with around 94% as singletons. The data stem from a study of T cell changes during pregnancy in multiple sclerosis. This chain joins TRBV10-3 and TRBJ2-7; D is perhaps TRBD2 (6 bases). The material was peripheral blood, obtained in the second trimester of pregnancy. The TCR was taken from a female donor in good health, enrolled as a control in a pregnancy study. In nucleotides, the CDR3 is TGTGCCATCAGTGCGGGCAGAGCGGGCGTAACCTACGAGCAGTACTTC. This encodes CAISAGRAGVTYEQYF.